This is a list of T cell receptor beta chains from one sample in a study of Ad26.COV2.S vaccination and SARS-CoV-2 variants. The assay was immunoSEQ multiplex PCR, and TCRdb's table has in-frame clones only and misses some. Counted here are under 550,000 clones, roughly 90% occurring once; the ten biggest clones make up more than 10%. The sequenced sample was peripheral blood, obtained in a trial of Ad26.COV2.S vaccine versus placebo. Receptor source: a person between 18 and 59 years old who received the Ad26.COV2.S COVID-19 vaccine or a placebo. Both conserved end residues are part of each CDR3. Fields, in order: V gene, D gene, clone size, J gene, CDR3 protein, CDR3 DNA. The D gene is left open where the match is weak. Not all rows give a size; the values are once, few, many and, for expanded clones, a class.

V: TRBV20-1
D: NA
size: NA
J: TRBJ2-3
CDR3: CSASGGNIADTQYF
DNA: TGCAGTGCTAGTGGCGGGAATATAGCAGATACGCAGTATTTT

V: TRBV9
D: NA
size: NA
J: TRBJ2-7
CDR3: CASSVGPLPGEQYF
DNA: TGTGCCAGCAGCGTAGGACCTCTTCCGGGCGAGCAGTACTTC

V: TRBV30
D: NA
size: NA
J: TRBJ2-2
CDR3: CATPLVTGELFF
DNA: TGTGCCACCCCCCTGGTGACCGGGGAGCTGTTTTTT

V: TRBV7-2
D: TRBD1
size: NA
J: TRBJ1-5
CDR3: CASSLVDRGYQPQHF
DNA: TGTGCCAGCAGCTTAGTGGACAGGGGATATCAGCCCCAGCATTTT

V: TRBV24-1
D: NA
size: NA
J: TRBJ2-1
CDR3: CATSDRTQGEQFF
DNA: TGTGCCACCAGTGACAGGACGCAGGGTGAGCAGTTCTTC

V: TRBV18
D: NA
size: NA
J: TRBJ2-7
CDR3: CASSPQGTEQYF
DNA: TGTGCCAGCTCACCACAGGGTACCGAGCAGTACTTC

V: TRBV4-3
D: TRBD2
size: NA
J: TRBJ2-1
CDR3: CASSQDKREFGNEQFF
DNA: TGCGCCAGCAGCCAAGATAAGCGGGAGTTCGGCAATGAGCAGTTCTTC

V: TRBV28
D: TRBD1
size: NA
J: TRBJ1-4
CDR3: CASSLQGAGNEKLFF
DNA: TGTGCCAGCAGTTTACAGGGGGCAGGGAATGAAAAACTGTTTTTT

V: TRBV6-2/TRBV6-3
D: TRBD1
size: NA
J: TRBJ2-7
CDR3: CASTPIPTGSDEQYF
DNA: TGTGCCAGCACCCCGATCCCGACAGGGAGCGACGAGCAGTACTTC

V: TRBV7-3
D: NA
size: NA
J: TRBJ2-3
CDR3: CASSLGPAGAADTQYF
DNA: TGTGCCAGCAGCTTAGGTCCGGCAGGGGCGGCAGATACGCAGTATTTT

V: TRBV24-1
D: TRBD2
size: NA
J: TRBJ2-2
CDR3: CATSDISGRSSTGELFF
DNA: TGTGCCACCAGTGATATTAGCGGGAGGTCGAGCACCGGGGAGCTGTTTTTT

V: TRBV7-8
D: NA
size: NA
J: TRBJ1-6
CDR3: CASSQDPRDTEDNSPLHF
DNA: TGTGCCAGCAGCCAGGACCCCCGGGACACGGAGGATAATTCACCCCTCCACTTT

V: TRBV28
D: NA
size: few
J: TRBJ2-7
CDR3: CASNPGGALYEQYF
DNA: TGTGCCAGCAATCCTGGGGGGGCACTCTACGAGCAGTACTTC

V: TRBV15
D: NA
size: NA
J: TRBJ2-4
CDR3: CATSRDQGLAKNIQYF
DNA: TGTGCCACCAGCAGAGATCAGGGGCTAGCCAAAAACATTCAGTACTTC

V: TRBV2
D: NA
size: NA
J: TRBJ2-6
CDR3: CASSVGANVLTF
DNA: TGTGCCAGCAGTGTTGGGGCCAACGTCCTGACTTTC

V: TRBV18
D: NA
size: NA
J: TRBJ1-3
CDR3: CASSPFPPSGSGNTIYF
DNA: TGTGCCAGCTCACCTTTTCCCCCCTCCGGCTCTGGAAACACCATATATTTT

V: TRBV5-1
D: TRBD2
size: NA
J: TRBJ2-1
CDR3: CASSPGLAGVAYNEQFF
DNA: TGCGCCAGCAGCCCGGGACTAGCGGGAGTTGCTTACAATGAGCAGTTCTTC

V: TRBV28
D: NA
size: NA
J: TRBJ2-5
CDR3: CASSLWRDQETQYF
DNA: TGTGCCAGCAGTTTATGGAGGGACCAAGAGACCCAGTACTTC

V: TRBV28
D: NA
size: few
J: TRBJ1-1
CDR3: CASSSTPDEAFF
DNA: TGTGCCAGCAGTTCAACTCCGGATGAAGCTTTCTTT

V: TRBV6-5
D: TRBD1
size: NA
J: TRBJ1-2
CDR3: CASSYRGQTYGYTF
DNA: TGTGCCAGCAGTTACAGGGGACAGACCTATGGCTACACCTTC

V: TRBV7-2
D: NA
size: NA
J: TRBJ1-2
CDR3: CASSLDRTYGYTF
DNA: TGTGCCAGCAGCTTAGACAGAACCTATGGCTACACCTTC

V: TRBV9
D: TRBD2
size: NA
J: TRBJ2-7
CDR3: CASSVSSGGYEQYF
DNA: TGTGCCAGCAGCGTATCTAGCGGAGGCTACGAGCAGTACTTC

V: TRBV10-3
D: NA
size: NA
J: TRBJ1-2
CDR3: CAISVGSFYGYTF
DNA: TGTGCCATCAGTGTGGGCAGCTTCTATGGCTACACCTTC

V: TRBV5-1
D: NA
size: NA
J: TRBJ2-7
CDR3: CASSLAQGPYEQYF
DNA: TGCGCCAGCAGCTTGGCTCAGGGCCCCTACGAGCAGTACTTC

V: TRBV27
D: TRBD2
size: NA
J: TRBJ2-3
CDR3: CASSRLGLAGWGTDTQYF
DNA: TGTGCCAGCAGTCGTCTGGGACTAGCGGGTTGGGGCACAGATACGCAGTATTTT

V: TRBV19
D: NA
size: NA
J: TRBJ1-5
CDR3: CASRTGSGSNQPQHF
DNA: TGTGCCAGTCGTACAGGGTCCGGCAGTAATCAGCCCCAGCATTTT

V: TRBV3-1/TRBV3-2
D: NA
size: NA
J: TRBJ2-4
CDR3: CASSQRTQNIQYF
DNA: TGTGCCAGCAGCCAAAGAACTCAAAACATTCAGTACTTC

V: TRBV28
D: NA
size: NA
J: TRBJ1-4
CDR3: CASSFGGKEEKLFF
DNA: TGTGCCAGCAGTTTTGGAGGGAAGGAAGAAAAACTGTTTTTT

V: TRBV3-1/TRBV3-2
D: TRBD1
size: NA
J: TRBJ1-1
CDR3: CASSKTGLGTEAFF
DNA: TGTGCCAGCAGCAAGACAGGGCTGGGTACTGAAGCTTTCTTT

V: TRBV10-2
D: TRBD2
size: NA
J: TRBJ2-1
CDR3: CASSESLTGGLNEQFF
DNA: TGCGCCAGCAGTGAGTCGTTAACGGGAGGCCTGAATGAGCAGTTCTTC

V: TRBV7-2
D: NA
size: NA
J: TRBJ1-3
CDR3: CASSSGTLSGNTIYF
DNA: TGTGCCAGCAGCTCCGGGACATTATCCGGAAACACCATATATTTT

V: TRBV7-9
D: TRBD1
size: once
J: TRBJ2-6
CDR3: CASSLAVRGRTGANVLTF
DNA: TGTGCCAGCAGCTTAGCTGTCAGGGGGCGAACTGGGGCCAACGTCCTGACTTTC

V: TRBV11-3
D: NA
size: NA
J: TRBJ2-1
CDR3: CASSLASYYNEQFF
DNA: TGTGCCAGCAGCTTAGCCAGCTACTACAATGAGCAGTTCTTC

V: TRBV12-3/TRBV12-4
D: TRBD1
size: NA
J: TRBJ1-2
CDR3: CASSLGQGYGYTF
DNA: TGTGCCAGCAGTTTAGGACAGGGCTATGGCTACACCTTC

V: TRBV14
D: NA
size: NA
J: TRBJ2-7
CDR3: CASSQARTALSYEQYF
DNA: TGTGCCAGCAGCCAAGCTCGGACAGCCCTCTCCTACGAGCAGTACTTC

V: TRBV6-5
D: NA
size: NA
J: TRBJ1-6
CDR3: CASSLERVPLHF
DNA: TGTGCCAGCAGTCTTGAAAGGGTACCCCTCCACTTT

V: TRBV6-1
D: TRBD1
size: NA
J: TRBJ1-5
CDR3: CASSVFRQGARSSNQPQHF
DNA: TGTGCCAGCAGTGTTTTCAGACAGGGGGCGCGGAGTAGCAATCAGCCCCAGCATTTT

V: TRBV10-2
D: TRBD2
size: once
J: TRBJ2-1
CDR3: CASTLAGADEQFF
DNA: TGCGCCAGCACCCTAGCGGGCGCCGATGAGCAGTTCTTC

V: TRBV6-2/TRBV6-3
D: NA
size: NA
J: TRBJ1-4
CDR3: CASSYPSNGYRDEKLFF
DNA: TGTGCCAGCAGTTACCCTTCCAACGGCTACAGGGACGAAAAACTGTTTTTT

V: TRBV5-4
D: TRBD1
size: NA
J: TRBJ2-7
CDR3: CASSHIQGAYEQYF
DNA: TGTGCCAGCAGCCATATACAGGGGGCTTACGAGCAGTACTTC